Listed below are T cell receptor beta chains from one sample, sequenced in a study of long-term antiretroviral therapy in people with HIV. The assay was immunoSEQ multiplex PCR, and TCRdb's table has in-frame clones only and misses some. The sample consists of 30,000 to 40,000 clones, approximately 90% of them appearing once. The sequenced sample was unsorted PBMCs, obtained 1.1 years after starting antiretroviral therapy. These receptors originate from a man younger than 35 with HIV. The CDR3 runs from the conserved cysteine through the conserved F or W. The D gene is left open where the match is weak. Rows may omit the clone size; those that give it use once, few, many or a size class.

v_call: TRBV30
j_call: TRBJ2-3
clone_size: -
d_call: -
cdr3_aa: CAWRTGSSTDTQYF
cdr3_nt: TGTGCCTGGAGGACAGGTTCTAGCACAGATACGCAGTATTTT

v_call: TRBV6-6
j_call: TRBJ2-1
clone_size: -
d_call: -
cdr3_aa: CASSQNNEQFF
cdr3_nt: TGTGCCAGCAGTCAAAACAATGAGCAGTTCTTC

v_call: TRBV7-8
j_call: TRBJ2-7
clone_size: -
d_call: TRBD1
cdr3_aa: CASSLEWWTGDLYEQYF
cdr3_nt: TGTGCCAGCAGCTTAGAATGGTGGACAGGGGATCTCTACGAGCAGTACTTC

v_call: TRBV7-6
j_call: TRBJ2-1
clone_size: -
d_call: TRBD1
cdr3_aa: CASSPYRGYNEQFF
cdr3_nt: TGTGCCAGCAGCCCCTACAGGGGGTACAATGAGCAGTTCTTC

v_call: TRBV5-1
j_call: TRBJ2-5
clone_size: -
d_call: -
cdr3_aa: CASSLEGKQYF
cdr3_nt: TGCGCCAGCAGCTTGGAAGGGAAGCAGTACTTC

v_call: TRBV6-1
j_call: TRBJ2-7
clone_size: -
d_call: -
cdr3_aa: CASSEYGGTLYEQYF
cdr3_nt: TGTGCCAGCAGTGAATATGGGGGGACCTTATACGAGCAGTACTTC

v_call: TRBV6-1
j_call: TRBJ2-1
clone_size: -
d_call: -
cdr3_aa: CASSVRVHNEQFF
cdr3_nt: TGTGCCAGCAGTGTCAGGGTACACAATGAGCAGTTCTTC

v_call: TRBV5-5
j_call: TRBJ2-1
clone_size: -
d_call: TRBD1
cdr3_aa: CASSARTGGRSYNEQFF
cdr3_nt: TGTGCCAGCAGCGCAAGGACAGGGGGGCGCTCCTACAATGAGCAGTTCTTC

v_call: TRBV30
j_call: TRBJ2-5
clone_size: -
d_call: -
cdr3_aa: CAWSGQNQETQYF
cdr3_nt: TGTGCCTGGAGTGGGCAGAACCAAGAGACCCAGTACTTC

v_call: TRBV10-1
j_call: TRBJ2-7
clone_size: -
d_call: TRBD2
cdr3_aa: CASSVGLDSYEQYF
cdr3_nt: TGCGCCAGCAGTGTGGGACTAGACTCCTACGAGCAGTACTTC

v_call: TRBV7-8
j_call: TRBJ2-1
clone_size: -
d_call: TRBD2
cdr3_aa: CASSFDISGRGYNEQFF
cdr3_nt: TGTGCCAGCAGCTTTGATATTAGCGGGAGGGGCTACAATGAGCAGTTCTTC

v_call: TRBV7-2
j_call: TRBJ1-1
clone_size: -
d_call: -
cdr3_aa: CASSLAPSFMNTEAFF
cdr3_nt: TGTGCCAGCAGCTTAGCTCCGTCTTTTATGAACACTGAAGCTTTCTTT

v_call: TRBV30
j_call: TRBJ1-1
clone_size: -
d_call: -
cdr3_aa: CAWSGRTLKAFF
cdr3_nt: TGTGCCTGGAGTGGCCGAACACTGAAAGCTTTCTTT

v_call: TRBV18
j_call: TRBJ1-1
clone_size: -
d_call: -
cdr3_aa: CASSPVTGRDTEAFF
cdr3_nt: TGTGCCAGCTCACCAGTAACCGGTCGGGACACTGAAGCTTTCTTT

v_call: TRBV5-6
j_call: TRBJ2-1
clone_size: -
d_call: -
cdr3_aa: CASSLTEPSSYNEQFF
cdr3_nt: TGTGCCAGCAGCTTGACTGAACCGAGCTCCTACAATGAGCAGTTCTTC

v_call: TRBV29-1
j_call: TRBJ2-2
clone_size: -
d_call: TRBD2
cdr3_aa: CSVSGRGTGELFF
cdr3_nt: TGCAGCGTTAGCGGGAGGGGAACCGGGGAGCTGTTTTTT

v_call: TRBV19
j_call: TRBJ2-1
clone_size: few
d_call: -
cdr3_aa: CASSIGGGSYNEQFF
cdr3_nt: TGTGCCAGTAGTATAGGTGGCGGCTCCTACAATGAGCAGTTCTTC

v_call: TRBV6-5
j_call: TRBJ2-5
clone_size: -
d_call: -
cdr3_aa: CASSYSIRLVQETQYF
cdr3_nt: TGTGCCAGCAGTTACTCGATCCGCTTAGTTCAAGAGACCCAGTACTTC

v_call: TRBV7-2
j_call: TRBJ1-2
clone_size: few
d_call: -
cdr3_aa: CASSLNLGGGYTF
cdr3_nt: TGTGCCAGCAGCTTAAACCTCGGGGGAGGCTACACCTTC

v_call: TRBV5-6
j_call: TRBJ1-2
clone_size: -
d_call: TRBD1
cdr3_aa: CASSLQGQGTAGYTF
cdr3_nt: TGTGCCAGCAGCTTACAAGGACAGGGGACGGCTGGCTACACCTTC

v_call: TRBV6-5
j_call: TRBJ2-1
clone_size: -
d_call: -
cdr3_aa: CASSYSNTWRNEQFF
cdr3_nt: TGTGCCAGCAGTTACTCGAATACATGGCGGAATGAGCAGTTCTTC

v_call: TRBV6-1
j_call: TRBJ2-3
clone_size: -
d_call: -
cdr3_aa: CASDYTGSGTDTQYF
cdr3_nt: TGTGCCAGCGACTATACAGGGTCCGGCACAGATACGCAGTATTTT

v_call: TRBV27
j_call: TRBJ2-5
clone_size: -
d_call: TRBD2
cdr3_aa: CASSYQGAGQETQYF
cdr3_nt: TGTGCCAGCAGTTATCAGGGAGCGGGGCAAGAGACCCAGTACTTC

v_call: TRBV7-9
j_call: TRBJ2-1
clone_size: -
d_call: TRBD2
cdr3_aa: CASSLGLADEQFF
cdr3_nt: TGTGCCAGCAGCTTGGGACTAGCCGATGAGCAGTTCTTC

v_call: TRBV5-6
j_call: TRBJ2-7
clone_size: -
d_call: -
cdr3_aa: CASSLRTDTSLYEQYF
cdr3_nt: TGTGCCAGCAGCTTGAGGACAGATACTTCTCTCTACGAGCAGTACTTC

v_call: TRBV10-3
j_call: TRBJ1-5
clone_size: -
d_call: -
cdr3_aa: CASSRDSSQPQHF
cdr3_nt: TGTGCCTCCTCAAGGGATAGTAGTCAGCCCCAGCATTTT

v_call: TRBV6-1
j_call: TRBJ1-3
clone_size: -
d_call: -
cdr3_aa: CASSERTPGSGNTIYF
cdr3_nt: TGTGCCAGCAGTGAAAGGACACCCGGCTCTGGAAACACCATATATTTT

v_call: TRBV7-2
j_call: TRBJ2-4
clone_size: -
d_call: TRBD2
cdr3_aa: CASSQGAGDIQYF
cdr3_nt: TGTGCCAGCAGCCAAGGAGCGGGGGACATTCAGTACTTC

v_call: TRBV4-2
j_call: TRBJ2-1
clone_size: -
d_call: -
cdr3_aa: CASSQVRGDEQFF
cdr3_nt: TGTGCCAGCAGCCAAGTCAGGGGAGATGAGCAGTTCTTC

v_call: TRBV13
j_call: TRBJ2-3
clone_size: -
d_call: TRBD1
cdr3_aa: CASSSTGEGTDTQYF
cdr3_nt: TGTGCCAGCAGCTCTACAGGGGAAGGCACAGATACGCAGTATTTT

v_call: TRBV23-1
j_call: TRBJ1-2
clone_size: once
d_call: TRBD1
cdr3_aa: CAILIGQGGLNGYTF
cdr3_nt: TGCGCCATCCTGATTGGACAGGGGGGGTTGAATGGCTACACCTTC

v_call: TRBV27
j_call: TRBJ2-4
clone_size: -
d_call: -
cdr3_aa: CASSLRGGADQYF
cdr3_nt: TGTGCCAGCAGTTTGAGGGGTGGGGCCGACCAGTACTTC

v_call: TRBV6-6
j_call: TRBJ1-1
clone_size: -
d_call: TRBD1
cdr3_aa: CASSYTGTGNTEAFF
cdr3_nt: TGTGCCAGCAGTTACACCGGGACAGGGAACACTGAAGCTTTCTTT

v_call: TRBV2
j_call: TRBJ1-2
clone_size: -
d_call: -
cdr3_aa: CASRDPGEGYTF
cdr3_nt: TGTGCCAGCAGGGACCCCGGGGAAGGCTACACCTTC

v_call: TRBV15
j_call: TRBJ2-7
clone_size: -
d_call: TRBD2
cdr3_aa: CATSSRGRGGAGYEQYF
cdr3_nt: TGTGCCACCAGCAGCCGAGGACGGGGGGGGGCCGGGTACGAGCAGTACTTC

v_call: TRBV18
j_call: TRBJ2-7
clone_size: once
d_call: -
cdr3_aa: CASSPRIYEQYF
cdr3_nt: TGTGCCAGCTCACCGAGGATTTACGAGCAGTACTTC

v_call: TRBV6-1
j_call: TRBJ1-1
clone_size: -
d_call: TRBD1
cdr3_aa: CASNLDRAWVEAFF
cdr3_nt: TGTGCCAGCAACCTGGACAGGGCTTGGGTTGAAGCTTTCTTT

v_call: TRBV2
j_call: TRBJ1-1
clone_size: -
d_call: TRBD1
cdr3_aa: CARGQAVNTEAFF
cdr3_nt: TGTGCCAGAGGACAGGCCGTTAACACTGAAGCTTTCTTT

v_call: TRBV5-6
j_call: TRBJ1-1
clone_size: -
d_call: -
cdr3_aa: CASSFGTDGEAFF
cdr3_nt: TGTGCCAGCAGCTTCGGAACAGACGGTGAAGCTTTCTTT

v_call: TRBV6-1
j_call: TRBJ1-5
clone_size: -
d_call: -
cdr3_aa: CASKIGNQPQHF
cdr3_nt: TGTGCCAGCAAGATCGGCAATCAGCCCCAGCATTTT

v_call: TRBV28
j_call: TRBJ1-5
clone_size: -
d_call: TRBD1
cdr3_aa: CASTITGGKGNQPQHF
cdr3_nt: TGTGCCAGCACAATAACAGGGGGCAAGGGCAATCAGCCCCAGCATTTT

v_call: TRBV5-1
j_call: TRBJ1-2
clone_size: -
d_call: TRBD1
cdr3_aa: CASSLQGVANYGYTF
cdr3_nt: TGCGCCAGCAGCTTACAGGGGGTTGCTAACTATGGCTACACCTTC

v_call: TRBV29-1
j_call: TRBJ2-2
clone_size: -
d_call: -
cdr3_aa: CSVVLASPGELFF
cdr3_nt: TGCAGCGTTGTTTTGGCGTCCCCCGGGGAGCTGTTTTTT

v_call: TRBV5-8
j_call: TRBJ1-1
clone_size: -
d_call: -
cdr3_aa: CASSLFRGNTEAFF
cdr3_nt: TGTGCCAGCAGCTTGTTTCGGGGGAACACTGAAGCTTTCTTT

v_call: TRBV5-4
j_call: TRBJ1-4
clone_size: once
d_call: TRBD1
cdr3_aa: CASSSGTGNEKLFF
cdr3_nt: TGTGCCAGCAGCTCCGGGACAGGGAATGAAAAACTGTTTTTT

v_call: TRBV6-1
j_call: TRBJ1-1
clone_size: -
d_call: -
cdr3_aa: CASRGGTVDTEAFF
cdr3_nt: TGTGCCAGCAGAGGGGGAACGGTGGACACTGAAGCTTTCTTT

v_call: TRBV4-2
j_call: TRBJ2-1
clone_size: once
d_call: -
cdr3_aa: CASSPTITPSWNEQFF
cdr3_nt: TGTGCCAGCAGCCCCACCATAACCCCTAGCTGGAATGAGCAGTTCTTC

v_call: TRBV30
j_call: TRBJ2-7
clone_size: -
d_call: TRBD2
cdr3_aa: CAWSVSGRVGEQYF
cdr3_nt: TGTGCCTGGAGTGTAAGCGGGAGGGTAGGGGAGCAGTACTTC

v_call: TRBV11-2
j_call: TRBJ1-5
clone_size: -
d_call: TRBD1
cdr3_aa: CASSWAGQNNQPQHF
cdr3_nt: TGTGCCAGCAGCTGGGCGGGACAGAACAATCAGCCCCAGCATTTT

v_call: TRBV9
j_call: TRBJ2-7
clone_size: -
d_call: -
cdr3_aa: CASSPNAASYEQYF
cdr3_nt: TGTGCCAGCAGCCCGAACGCGGCCTCCTACGAGCAGTACTTC

v_call: TRBV5-4
j_call: TRBJ2-1
clone_size: -
d_call: TRBD2
cdr3_aa: CASSPRLAGGDEQFF
cdr3_nt: TGTGCCAGCAGCCCCCGACTAGCGGGGGGAGATGAGCAGTTCTTC

v_call: TRBV27
j_call: TRBJ1-1
clone_size: -
d_call: -
cdr3_aa: CASSRRGGAPGTEAFF
cdr3_nt: TGTGCCAGCAGCCGGCGCGGGGGGGCGCCGGGGACTGAAGCTTTCTTT

v_call: TRBV4-3
j_call: TRBJ2-1
clone_size: -
d_call: TRBD1
cdr3_aa: CASSQDPGQGLEQFF
cdr3_nt: TGCGCCAGCAGCCAAGATCCGGGACAGGGGCTTGAGCAGTTCTTC

v_call: TRBV19
j_call: TRBJ1-6
clone_size: few
d_call: TRBD1
cdr3_aa: CASRTQGDNSPLHF
cdr3_nt: TGTGCCAGTAGGACCCAGGGGGACAATTCACCCCTCCACTTT

v_call: TRBV7-9
j_call: TRBJ2-1
clone_size: -
d_call: -
cdr3_aa: CASSLSLRLDEQFF
cdr3_nt: TGTGCCAGCAGCTTGTCCCTCCGGTTGGATGAGCAGTTCTTC